This T cell receptor beta chain is drawn from a study of cytomegalovirus exposure and HLA in healthy donors (dated by TCRdb to 2016 to 2017). At the level of the whole study: In an earlier analysis of approximately 640 of the donors, 250 to 350 Gb of sequence data and roughly 100 million unique TCR beta sequences from about 179 million T cells were reported. Rather than using new phenotypic data, the later analysis identified candidate immune exposures from TCR beta sequences and from how often those sequences occurred across donors. The study was designed to test whether signatures of past pathogen exposure could be identified by cataloging public T cell receptors. A later analysis re-examined previously published TCR beta repertoires from just over 650 donors and added high-resolution HLA genotyping to investigate patterns of TCR occurrence. Donor age, sex, ethnicity and CMV serostatus were compiled together with the repertoire data. High-throughput TCR immunosequencing, statistical association of individual TCRs with disease status, and machine learning were combined to predict cytomegalovirus infection status. Four to six DR-DQ haplotypes were handled as single units for association and clustering, since linkage in the cohort was strong. Along with the roughly 670-subject first cohort, a separate validation cohort of over a hundred different subjects was used. All discovery cohort repertoires had been generated using a single sequencing platform. Among about 400 genotyped donors of the cohort, an average of roughly 230,000 unique TCR beta nucleotide sequences was sequenced per donor, of which roughly 18% were non-productive. Using immunosequencing, the study profiled T cell repertoires from around 680 subjects and related those repertoires to cytomegalovirus serostatus. Both class I and class II loci were covered by HLA typing, at four-digit resolution. In an earlier analysis of 500 to 650 of the donors, high-throughput TCR beta sequencing was used to judge whether each TCR beta V gene segment behaved as functional or pseudogenic. The number of typed donors differed by locus: about 629-640 for A, B, C, DRB1 and DQB1; 522 for DQA1; 606 for DPA1; and about 470 for DPB1. Among the approximately 400 genotyped donors, around 81% belonged to the genetic ancestry cluster associated with self-reported Caucasian donors. About 280 gigabases of sequencing data and approximately 93 million unique TCR sequences were included in an early release covering about 700 HLA-typed donors. Genome-wide SNP genotypes for about three fifths of the roughly 670 donors were used in a later genetic analysis, which treated that subset as a discovery cohort. Overall results and qualifications from the work: Compared with equally common non-associated chains, HLA-associated TCR beta chains in a later analysis were more clonally expanded and had lower generation probabilities. Presence/absence analyses assumed roughly uniform sequencing depth across donors, an assumption that may not hold. Because counts were too low, around 17 rarely observed V segments, including chromosome 9 orphons, were left out of the earlier analysis of about 500 of the donors. A cluster of highly shared sequence variants was judged likely to be a technical artifact of the sequencing pipeline. Some IMGT-functional V segments, including TRBV6-2 and TRBV6-3, could not be told apart with the 87-base-pair reads, so those segments were excluded. In the study, around 160 TCR beta chains were listed as associated with cytomegalovirus. A later genetic analysis associated a missense DCLRE1C variant with V-gene and J-gene trimming of TCR beta chains, and an independent cohort replicated the association. Linkage disequilibrium might explain the correlated functional status among segregating V segments, but an unknown experimental factor could not be ruled out. Most TCR sequences were seen in very few donors, while some public TCRs were found in many individuals. The authors suggested that the approach could potentially be generalized to other disease states and immunological phenotypes. A later analysis reported that several top co-occurrence clusters appeared linked to parvovirus B19, influenza, CMV and Epstein-Barr virus. When HLA alleles, especially DR and DQ, strongly co-occurred, TCR associations were difficult to assign to individual alleles. According to a later genetic analysis, donors in an Asian-associated ancestry cluster had fewer N-insertions in productive TCRs than the roughly 660-donor mean. A later analysis found that TCR association rates varied across HLA loci, with DRB1 alleles showing the most associated TCRs and HLA-C alleles the fewest. A few of the identified cytomegalovirus-associated TCR beta chains were confirmed in vitro to be specific for cytomegalovirus antigens. Because HLA typing was missing for some donors at each locus, association tests included only the typed subset. In an earlier analysis of approximately 590 of the donors, most TCR beta V segments appeared in productive rearrangements about 87% or about 30% of the time, broadly matching IMGT annotations. A further reported finding was that TCR beta sequences accurately predicted the HLA-A and HLA-B alleles for most subjects in the first cohort. In both the original and validation cohorts, the classifier was reported to diagnose cytomegalovirus status with high specificity and sensitivity. For the cohort, immune exposure information was limited to CMV serostatus. Only TCR beta chains were sequenced in this cohort, and the absence of alpha or paired-chain data limited detectable features. A later analysis associated 16,951 TCR beta sequences with specific HLA alleles at a false discovery rate of 0.05. A later analysis found that most CMV-associated TCR beta chains appeared HLA-restricted, with HLA associations seemingly driven largely by CMV exposure.

CDR1 SEHNR and CDR2 FQNEAQ are derived from the germline V gene (reference sequence). V is trimmed back by 5 bases and J by 1 base, and the junction contains 4 bases that no gene match accounts for. From the cysteine through the phenylalanine, the CDR3 covers 14 amino acids. Only the CDR3 part of the read is kept: 42 bases, read in frame from the first base. This clone was observed a few times. The target of this receptor is not known. The record has no base qualities; no much larger clone is one base away. The library was built by means of the immunoSEQ multiplex PCR assay. The multiplex PCR relied on a mix of 60 forward primers for TCR Vbeta segments and 13 reverse primers for TCR Jbeta segments. The CDR3 region of rearranged TCR beta genes was amplified from genomic DNA with a multiplex PCR assay. Amplified TCR beta libraries were sequenced as 87-base-pair reads on the Illumina HiSeq System. As for how the authors treated the data: A later analysis counted about 80 million unique TCR beta chains across the 666 repertoires, and 9 million to 14 million of these chains were shared by at least two donors. Raw reads were error-corrected and collapsed into unique sequences by a nearest-neighbor algorithm in which closely related sequences were merged to remove PCR and sequencing errors. To assign V, D and J gene segments, CDR3 sequences were aligned to IMGT reference sequences. Each retained sequence needed at least a six-nucleotide match to both a V gene segment and a J gene segment. Rearrangements were classified as productive when the CDR3 lacked stop codons and remained in frame with V and J, and all other rearrangements were classified as non-productive. CDR3 was defined by IMGT convention, running from the second conserved V-encoded cysteine to the conserved J-encoded phenylalanine. The earlier analysis of about 530 of the donors excluded any sequence lacking an unambiguous match to a single V gene segment. An earlier analysis of a few hundred of the donors classified V segments as functional when productive rearrangements were above 56.7% and as segregating when the standard deviation between donors was above 5%. A statistical classification framework was built for diagnosing cytomegalovirus status from the catalog of TCR beta chain sequences. A later analysis assigned V and J genes by comparing TCR nucleotide sequences with IMGT/GENE-DB human TR gene sequences. The TCRdist pipeline was used in a later analysis to assign CDR3 sequences and most-parsimonious VDJ recombination scenarios. In a later analysis, each TCR beta chain was defined by its CDR3 amino acid sequence together with its V-gene family, and reads lacking a unique V-gene family were excluded. A later analysis removed over 500 highly shared, low-generation-probability nucleotide sequences to deal with suspected cross-contamination and a sequencing artifact. In a later analysis, a clonal expansion index for each public chain was calculated from normalized within-repertoire ranks of inferred template counts. A later analysis computed generation probabilities with a VDJ recombination model fitted to out-of-frame rearrangements, and checked the results against IGoR. In a later analysis, TCR-TCR, TCR-HLA and TCR-CMV co-occurrence was scored with hypergeometric tests, and a repertoire-size bias correction was applied to TCR pairs. In a later analysis, false discovery rates were estimated by permuting HLA or CMV assignments 20 times. A later analysis grouped co-occurring TCRs with DBSCAN, adding TCRdist sequence similarity when clustering within HLA-allele-positive subsets. For co-occurrence clustering, repertoires with fewer than 30,000 or more than 120,000 public chains were excluded, along with about five repertoires with anomalous nucleotide sharing. TCRdb's version of the immuneACCESS table is confined to in-frame rearrangements and falls short of the full clone set. An unresolved V gene accounts for under half of the shortfall where checked; the remainder is of unknown origin. V, J and clone size derive from that table, while D and trimming were established from the DNA sequence. The sample contains fewer than 150,000 clones, around 77% of them found a single time. Roughly 4.9% of the sample rests with the top ten.

In total, 630 or so healthy bone marrow donors made up the cohort. At the time of sampling, all cohort members were nominally healthy, though unrecorded immune exposures were likely present. The donor tested CMV seronegative, placing the donor among the 350 to 400 seronegative members of the cohort. Each donor provided a peripheral blood sample, and peripheral blood mononuclear cells were used for TCR beta sequencing. Genomic DNA was extracted from the blood cell samples with the Qiagen DNeasy Blood Extraction Kit. The clonotype comes from a woman aged 50 to 65 in good health and CMV-seronegative. The sequenced sample consisted of PBMCs. The chain is made from TRBV7-9 and TRBJ1-1; 7 bases in between match TRBD1. The CDR3 loop reads CASSPGQRNTEAFF. The sequenced DNA: TGTGCCAGCAGCCCGGGACAGAGGAACACTGAAGCTTTCTTT.